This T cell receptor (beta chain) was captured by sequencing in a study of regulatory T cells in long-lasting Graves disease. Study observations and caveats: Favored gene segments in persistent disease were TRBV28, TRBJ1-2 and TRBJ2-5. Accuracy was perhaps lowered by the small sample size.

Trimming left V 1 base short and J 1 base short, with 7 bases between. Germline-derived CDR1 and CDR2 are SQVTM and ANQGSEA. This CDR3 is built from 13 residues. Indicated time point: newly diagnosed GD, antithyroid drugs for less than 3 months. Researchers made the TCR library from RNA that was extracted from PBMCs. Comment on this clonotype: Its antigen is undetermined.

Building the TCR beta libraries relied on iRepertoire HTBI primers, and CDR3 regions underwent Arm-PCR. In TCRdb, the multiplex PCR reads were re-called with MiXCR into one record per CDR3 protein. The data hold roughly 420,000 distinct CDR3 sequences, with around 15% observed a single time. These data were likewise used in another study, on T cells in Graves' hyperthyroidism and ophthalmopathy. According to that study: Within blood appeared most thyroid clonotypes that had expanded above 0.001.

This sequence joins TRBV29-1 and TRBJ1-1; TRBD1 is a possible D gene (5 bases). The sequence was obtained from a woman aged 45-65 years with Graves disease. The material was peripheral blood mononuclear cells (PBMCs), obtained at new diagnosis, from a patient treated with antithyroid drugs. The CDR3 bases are TGCAGCGTTGAAGCCAGGGAGAACACTGAAGCTTTCTTT. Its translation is CSVEARENTEAFF.